This entry is about one T cell receptor (beta chain). Version v3.0 of the immunoSEQ assay was performed at survey level. Clones were read by immunoSEQ multiplex PCR, and TCRdb kept only the in-frame ones, dropping some. The table has fewer than 45,000 clones, about 95% seen once. The germline V gene encodes CDR1 SGHAT and CDR2 FQNNGV. The V and J ends lost 5 bases and 0 bases respectively, with 13 bases between them. This CDR3 contains 15 residues. The source of the sample is a study of long-term antiretroviral therapy in people with HIV. The TCR was taken from a woman aged 50 to 65 with HIV. This sample comprised unsorted PBMCs, obtained 3.7 years after starting antiretroviral therapy. V is TRBV11-2 and J is TRBJ1-1; no firm D call. This CDR3 reads CASSTTRGLNTEAFF. DNA for the CDR3: TGTGCCAGCAGCACCACCCGAGGGTTGAACACTGAAGCTTTCTTT.